The next 29 T cell receptor beta chains were all read from a single sample in a study of molecular identifiers for immune sequencing clone quantification. Via MiXCR, TCRdb re-called the PCR reads, giving one row per CDR3 protein. The data show hundreds of thousands of distinct CDR3 sequences, about 25% seen once. The source material was naive CD8+ T cells from blood, with Jurkat cell RNA spiked in. Regarding subset: FACS-sorted CD8+CD4-CCR7+CD45RA+ naive T cells. These receptors were collected from a human donor in good health. Some libraries in this study had Jurkat cell RNA spiked in.

This clonotype was recorded a few times. A much larger clone lies one base from this, so it may be a read error. The chain is built from TRBV29-1 and TRBJ2-3; 10 nucleotides align to TRBD2. CDR1 is SQVTM and CDR2 is ANQGSEA in the germline V gene. This CDR3 has 15 residues. The CDR3 DNA sequence: TGCAGCAGCGAAGGACTAGCGGAACGCACAGTTACGCAGTATTTT. As protein: CSSEGLAERTVTQYF.

The CDR3 sequence: CASSIRGRVWPQHF. The CDR3 bases are TGTGCCAGTAGTATCCGGGGCAGAGTTTGGCCCCAGCATTTT. The chain uses TRBV19 and TRBJ1-5, with D maybe TRBD1 (5 bases). Germline values: CDR1 LNHDA, CDR2 SQIVND (reference sequence). Trimming took off 3 bases at V and 9 bases at J, with 15 bases between the two ends. CDR3 length: 14 residues.

This chain connects TRBV11-2 to TRBJ1-6; maybe TRBD1 (6 bases). V was pared by 4 bases and J by 12 bases, with 13 bases between. The CDR3 sequence is 13 residues long. CDR1 SGHAT and CDR2 FQNNGV come from the germline V gene. This chain's CDR3 is CASSSLRGGPLHF. DNA of the CDR3: TGTGCCAGCAGCTCACTAAGGGGGGGACCCCTCCACTTT.

A few counts support this clonotype. This sequence joins TRBV5-4 and TRBJ2-7; 8 positions match TRBD1. V was clipped by 4 bases and J by 2 bases; unmatched bases: 5. CDR3 length: 14 residues. Germline V gene data show CDR1 as SGHNT and CDR2 as YYREEE (reference sequence). This chain's CDR3 is CASSQGAGTYEQYF. In nucleotides, the CDR3 is TGTGCCAGCAGCCAGGGGGCAGGTACCTACGAGCAGTACTTC.

As to this clonotype: This could be a read error, since a much larger clone is one nucleotide away. The chain uses TRBV5-1 and TRBJ2-7, with a weak D call TRBD2 (7 bases). The CDR3 covers 15 residues. CDR1 SGHRS and CDR2 YFSETQ come from the germline V gene. CDR3 coding DNA: TGCGCCAGCGGCTTAATCGGGGGGCCCTCCTACGAGCAGTACTTC. This sequence encodes CASGLIGGPSYEQYF.

The sample holds many counts of this clonotype. The chain joins TRBV7-9 to TRBJ1-4; D is uncertain. Germline V lookup: CDR1 SEHNR, CDR2 FQNEAQ (reference sequence). V lost 1 base and J 2 bases, leaving 8 bases between the germline ends. There are 15 residues in the CDR3. CDR3 residues: CASSLVIGTNEKLFF. The CDR3 DNA sequence: TGTGCCAGCAGCTTAGTAATCGGCACTAATGAAAAACTGTTTTTT. Complete variable domain (other parts from reference TRBV7-9 and TRBJ1-4): DTGVSQNPRHKITKRGQNVTFRCDPISEHNRLYWYRQTLGQGPEFLTYFQNEAQLEKSRLLSDRFSAERPKGSFSTLEIQRTEQGDSAMYLCASSLVIGTNEKLFFGSGTQLSVL.

In this sample, this clonotype turned up a few times. This rearrangement joins TRBV18 to TRBJ1-5, with D unresolved. The V gene lost 2 bases and the J gene lost 12 bases, with 14 bases spanning the gap. This CDR3 comprises 13 residues. Germline V gene sequence: CDR1 KGHSH, CDR2 LQKENI. As DNA, the CDR3 is TGTGCCAGCTCACCAGTAGGCAGCCGGCTCCAGCATTTT. Translated, it gives CASSPVGSRLQHF.

The rearrangement joins TRBV7-8 to TRBJ1-5, with 8 bases identical to TRBD1. V dropped 5 bases and J dropped 5; count of bases not matched to a gene: 5. From germline, CDR1 is SGHVS and CDR2 FQNEAQ. The CDR3 has 14 residues. The CDR3 sequence: CASSPTGVYQPQHF. The CDR3 region has the DNA TGTGCCAGCAGCCCGACAGGGGTGTATCAGCCCCAGCATTTT.

The chain links TRBV6-2 or TRBV6-3 to TRBJ2-1; 9 nucleotides align to TRBD2. The V and J ends lost 3 bases and 3 bases, in that order; junction bases with no gene match: 9. The CDR3 is 17 residues long. The germline CDR1 and CDR2 sequences are MNHEY and SVGEGT. In DNA form, the CDR3 reads TGTGCCAGCAGTTATTCCCCGGGACTAGCAGACTACAATGAGCAGTTCTTC. Translation gives CASSYSPGLADYNEQFF.

The chain joins TRBV12-3 or TRBV12-4 to TRBJ2-7; no clear D gene. The CDR3 is 13 amino acids. V was shortened by 7 bases and J by 5 bases, with 15 bases between the two germline ends. CDR3: CASKDFSWDEQYF. Written as DNA, the CDR3 is TGTGCCAGCAAGGATTTTAGTTGGGACGAGCAGTACTTC.

J is TRBJ2-1 and V is TRBV27, with D perhaps TRBD1 (6 bases). V was cut by 5 bases and J by 7 bases, with 18 bases left in between. This CDR3 spans 15 amino acids. Per the germline V gene, CDR1 is MNHEY and CDR2 is SMNVEV (reference sequence). The CDR3 loop reads CASSLGTGSGNEQFF. For the CDR3, the DNA is TGTGCCAGCAGTCTGGGTACAGGGTCGGGTAATGAGCAGTTCTTC.

This chain uses TRBV6-5 with TRBJ1-1; D is ambiguous. V gave up 0 bases and J gave up 4 bases, with 12 bases separating them. This CDR3 is 15 amino acids long. Germline assignment: CDR1 MNHEY and CDR2 SVGAGI. In DNA form, the CDR3 reads TGTGCCAGCAGTTACTCGGTGGCTTTCGGCACTGAAGCTTTCTTT. Its protein product is CASSYSVAFGTEAFF.

This clonotype has just a few counts. The J gene is TRBJ2-5, the V gene TRBV29-1; tentative D call: TRBD2 (6 bases). The length of the CDR3 is 15 residues. Trimming left V 1 base short and J 4 bases short, with 16 bases between. Germline CDR1 and CDR2: SQVTM and ANQGSEA. Written as DNA, the CDR3 is TGCAGCGTTGAAGGTTTCGGAGGGGCAGGAGAGACCCAGTACTTC. Translation: CSVEGFGGAGETQYF.

With respect to this clonotype: A read error may be the cause here, since a much bigger clone is one base away. The gene calls are TRBV9 and TRBJ2-5, with 8 bases identical to TRBD2. CDR1 is SGDLS, CDR2 YYNGEE, per germline. This CDR3 has 14 residues. As DNA, the CDR3 is TGTGCCGGCAGCCAAACGGGACTAGAAGAGACCCAGTACTTC. Protein: CAGSQTGLEETQYF.

In this sample, this clonotype turned up many times. The chain carries TRBV5-1 and TRBJ2-1; 7 bases line up with TRBD1. The J segment lost 0 bases and the V segment lost 3 bases, leaving 3 bases of the junction unmatched. The CDR3 consists of 15 residues. Germline V gene sequence: CDR1 SGHRS, CDR2 YFSETQ. CDR3 nucleotide sequence: TGCGCCAGCAGCTCCGGGACAGACTCCTACAATGAGCAGTTCTTC. Its translation: CASSSGTDSYNEQFF.

The J gene is TRBJ2-7, the V gene TRBV11-2; D not resolved. Germline-derived CDR1 and CDR2 are SGHAT and FQNNGV. V lost 6 bases and J lost 2, with 11 bases in between. This CDR3 contains 13 residues. Here the CDR3 reads CASRPTNTYEQYF. The CDR3 DNA sequence: TGTGCCAGCAGGCCCACTAACACCTACGAGCAGTACTTC.

In its sample, this clonotype was seen a few times. CDR3 coding DNA: TGTGCCAGCAGCTTCGCCGGGAACAACTATGGCTACACCTTC. It codes for CASSFAGNNYGYTF. The chain uses TRBV5-6 and TRBJ1-2; D is ambiguous. Trimming took 2 bases from V and 2 from J, leaving 10 bases between them. This CDR3 has 14 amino acids. Germline CDR1 and CDR2: SGHDT and YYEEEE.

The chain uses TRBV2 and TRBJ2-2; TRBD2 aligns across 13 bases. This CDR3 has 18 residues. The germline CDR1 and CDR2 sequences are SNHLY and FYNNEI. The V segment lost 7 bases and the J segment 2 bases; nucleotides outside the gene matches: 10. The CDR3, as DNA: TGTGCCAGCACTGGGACTAGCGGGACCCAATTAAACACCGGGGAGCTGTTTTTT. Amino acid sequence: CASTGTSGTQLNTGELFF.

This clonotype was counted at least ten times. This chain uses TRBV4-1 with TRBJ2-3; TRBD1 agrees at 10 bases. The V and J ends lost 0 bases and 6 bases, in that order; junction bases with no gene match: 0. CDR1 and CDR2 (germline): MGHRA, YSYEKL. The CDR3 is 14 residues long. CDR3 sequence reads: CASSQETGGDTQYF. In DNA, the CDR3 is TGCGCCAGCAGCCAAGAGACAGGGGGCGATACGCAGTATTTT.

This clonotype has ten or more counts. The chain is built from TRBV7-9 and TRBJ1-1; 7 nucleotides agree with TRBD1. The CDR3 has 14 residues. J gave up 9 bases and V 3 bases, and 10 bases lay outside the gene matches. CDR1 and CDR2 from the germline V gene are SEHNR and FQNEAQ (reference sequence). CDR3 bases: TGTGCCAGCAGCTTGGGGCAGGGGGTAACCCAAGCTTTCTTT. Protein: CASSLGQGVTQAFF.

This clonotype was observed a handful of times. The V call is TRBV19, the J call TRBJ2-7; no reliable D call. Trimming took off 4 bases at V and 2 bases at J, with 12 bases between the two ends. Germline V gene data show CDR1 as LNHDA and CDR2 as SQIVND (reference sequence). The CDR3 spans 14 residues. The CDR3: CASSTHYGTYEQYF. The CDR3 bases are TGTGCCAGTAGTACTCATTATGGGACCTACGAGCAGTACTTC.

The rearrangement links TRBV27 to TRBJ2-7; possibly TRBD1 for D (5 bases). Germline CDR1 and CDR2: MNHEY and SMNVEV (reference sequence). The germline V and J ends were trimmed by 6 bases and 7 bases, with 10 bases remaining between them. The CDR3 has 11 residues. CDR3 protein: CASRPDTEQYF. CDR3 nucleotides: TGTGCCAGCAGGCCGGACACGGAGCAGTACTTC.

This chain connects TRBV4-2 to TRBJ2-7; 12 nucleotides agree with TRBD2. V trimming: 0 bases; J trimming: 4 bases; junction bases outside the gene matches: 13. CDR1 is LGHNA and CDR2 is YNFKEQ in the germline V gene. CDR3 size: 19 residues. CDR3: CASSQEFGLYTSGRYEQYF. The CDR3 DNA follows: TGTGCCAGCAGCCAAGAATTCGGTTTATACACTAGCGGGAGGTACGAGCAGTACTTC.

In the case of this clonotype: No conserved phenylalanine or tryptophan is present at the end of the CDR3, so a read error is the likely explanation. The chain joins TRBV27 to TRBJ2-7; TRBD1 matches 8 bases. V lost 6 bases, J lost 2 bases, and 24 bases stayed unmatched. Germline CDR1 MNHEY, CDR2 SMNVEV (reference sequence). The CDR3 is 20 amino acids. The CDR3 region is CASSPHLPTLQDRDTYEQYS. CDR3 in DNA: TGTGCCAGCAGCCCACATTTACCTACTCTGCAGGACAGGGATACCTACGAGCAGTACTCC.

The table lists this clonotype with many counts. The V gene is TRBV5-1, the J gene TRBJ2-7; D is perhaps TRBD1 (5 bases). The CDR3 totals 15 residues. Germline lookup yields CDR1 SGHRS and CDR2 YFSETQ. The V end lost 0 bases, the J end lost 2 bases, and 12 bases lay between the germline ends. DNA for the CDR3: TGCGCCAGCAGCTTGGTTCCGGACACTACCTACGAGCAGTACTTC. Protein product: CASSLVPDTTYEQYF.

A few counts support this clonotype. This chain joins TRBV2 and TRBJ2-3; 8 bases map to TRBD1. CDR3 size: 19 residues. J was trimmed by 1 base and V by 8 bases; bases with no gene match: 20. Germline CDR1 and CDR2: SNHLY and FYNNEI. The CDR3 reads CASRPPPGGVEYGTDTQYF. The CDR3 nucleotides read TGTGCCAGCCGGCCCCCGCCAGGGGGCGTCGAGTACGGCACAGATACGCAGTATTTT.

Worth noting for this clonotype: Possible read error: a much larger clone is one base away. The genes are TRBV2 and TRBJ2-3, with TRBD2 matching 7 bases. Germline V gene sequence: CDR1 SNHLY, CDR2 FYNNEI. The CDR3 spans 16 residues. With V trimmed by 5 bases and J by 5 bases, 13 bases remained unmatched. This CDR3 is CASSLREGGFEDTQYF. The CDR3 DNA sequence: TGTGCCAGCAGTCTCAGGGAGGGTGGGTTTGAAGATACGCAGTATTTT.

Notes on this clonotype: Compared with germline, one end of the junction differs, possibly owing to a read error. The CDR3 sequence: CASSQVDRGGGYNGQFF. The CDR3 DNA is TGCGCCAGCAGCCAAGTCGATCGGGGGGGCGGGTACAATGGGCAGTTCTTC. The V gene is TRBV4-1, the J gene TRBJ2-1; 8 bases map to TRBD2. Germline V gene sequence: CDR1 MGHRA, CDR2 YSYEKL. The CDR3 has 17 amino acids.

Worth noting for this clonotype: Its ends do not fully match the called genes, so a read error is possible. The chain recombines TRBV6-6 with TRBJ2-3; a possible D gene is TRBD2 (7 bases). Germline CDR1 and CDR2: MNHNY and SVGAGI (reference sequence). The CDR3 runs to 13 residues. The CDR3 here is CARSDGVAGAGYF. CDR3 bases: TGTGCCCGCAGTGACGGGGTCGCGGGGGCGGGGTATTTT.